This T cell receptor beta chain was sequenced for a study of blood T cell repertoires in COVID-19. Study-wide background: Researchers got acute and convalescent COVID-19 samples from the United States, Italy and Spain. PBMCs, B-cell-depleted T cells, or T cells were the source of the cDNA or gDNA that made up the material.

In the original workflow: By means of reference gene primer amplification, nucleated cell counts were estimated. Repertoires were generated with immunoSEQ multiplex PCR, while TCRdb's copy carries only in-frame clones and drops some. V, J and clone size are taken as reported in that table, and D and trimming were inferred from the DNA itself. This table has roughly 180,000 clones, about four fifths appearing once. Germline V CDR1 and CDR2: SGHNT, YYREEE (reference sequence). The CDR3 has 15 amino acids. Trimming pared 1 base from V and 2 bases from J, leaving 13 bases between. The V and J genes are TRBV5-4 and TRBJ2-7, with a possible D match to TRBD2 (6 bases). This receptor was obtained from a human donor in a cohort sampled during active COVID-19. Sequencing input: peripheral blood. DNA of the CDR3: TGTGCCAGCAGCTTGAGAGGGGAGGTGGCCTACGAGCAGTACTTC. Translation gives CASSLRGEVAYEQYF.